This T cell receptor (beta chain) comes out of a study of T cell changes during pregnancy in multiple sclerosis. The CDR3 consists of 18 residues. Germline assignment: CDR1 SQVTM and CDR2 ANQGSEA. J gave up 0 bases and V 1 base, and 9 bases lay outside the gene matches. Method: immunoSEQ multiplex PCR; TCRdb's copy keeps in-frame clones and lacks some. The table includes under 70,000 clones, under 95% detected once. The TCR sequence derives from a female donor with multiple sclerosis, enrolled in a pregnancy study. This chain uses TRBV29-1 with TRBJ2-1; TRBD2 agrees at 10 bases. Source: peripheral blood, taken in the second trimester of pregnancy. The DNA of the CDR3 is TGCAGCGTTGAAGGCCTGAGGGCTAGCGGGAGCTCCTACAATGAGCAGTTCTTC. It specifies CSVEGLRASGSSYNEQFF.